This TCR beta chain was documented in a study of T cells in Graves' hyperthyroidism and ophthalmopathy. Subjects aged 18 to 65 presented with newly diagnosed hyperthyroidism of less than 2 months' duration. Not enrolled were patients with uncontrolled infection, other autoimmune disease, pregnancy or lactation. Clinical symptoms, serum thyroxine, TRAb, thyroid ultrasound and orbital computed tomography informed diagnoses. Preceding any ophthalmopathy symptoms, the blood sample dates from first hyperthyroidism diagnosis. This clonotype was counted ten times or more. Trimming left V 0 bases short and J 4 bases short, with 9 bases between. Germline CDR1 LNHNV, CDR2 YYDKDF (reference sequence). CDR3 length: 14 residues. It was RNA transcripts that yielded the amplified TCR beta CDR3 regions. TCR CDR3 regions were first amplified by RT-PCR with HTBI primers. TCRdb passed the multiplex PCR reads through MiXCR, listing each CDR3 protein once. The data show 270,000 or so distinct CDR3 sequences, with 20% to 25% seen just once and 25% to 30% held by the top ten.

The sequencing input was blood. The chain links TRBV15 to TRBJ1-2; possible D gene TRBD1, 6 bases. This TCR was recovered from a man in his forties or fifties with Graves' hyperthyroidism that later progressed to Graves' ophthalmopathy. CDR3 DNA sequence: TGTGCCACCAGCAGAGAGGGCAGGGGCTATGGCTACACCTTC. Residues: CATSREGRGYGYTF.